This is a list of T cell receptor beta chains from one sample in a study of regulatory T cells in long-lasting Graves disease. In TCRdb, the multiplex PCR reads were re-called with MiXCR into one record per CDR3 protein. This sample has 440,000 or so distinct CDR3 sequences, with approximately 16% found just once. In addition, the sample was reused for a study of T cells in Graves' hyperthyroidism and ophthalmopathy.

Sequencing used peripheral blood mononuclear cells (PBMCs), obtained at new diagnosis, from a patient treated with antithyroid drugs. These receptors all come from a woman younger than 45 with Graves disease. Each CDR3 is given with its conserved first and last residue. The D gene is left open where the match is weak. Clone sizes are given selectively: once, few, many, or a class where the clone is expanded.

-	TRBJ2-1	-	TRBV15	CATSRDYIAGRSYNEQFF	TGTGCCACCAGCAGAGATTATATCGCGGGCCGCTCCTACAATGAGCAGTTCTTC
TRBD1	TRBJ1-2	many	TRBV20-1	CSARDQPQFRGGRYGYTF	TGCAGTGCTAGAGATCAGCCCCAGTTCAGGGGGGGACGTTATGGCTACACCTTC
TRBD1	TRBJ1-1	-	TRBV20-1	CSAPNPDRGLLRAEAFF	TGCAGTGCCCCGAATCCGGACAGGGGACTCTTAAGGGCTGAAGCTTTCTTT
-	TRBJ2-1	many	TRBV11-2	CASSLGRGLNEQFF	TGTGCCAGCAGCCTAGGACGGGGTCTCAATGAGCAGTTCTTC
-	TRBJ2-7	many	TRBV5-1	CASSLGGTLNTGEQYF	TGCGCCAGCAGCTTGGGGGGGACCCTAAACACCGGCGAGCAGTACTTC
-	TRBJ2-1	many	TRBV10-3	CAISESRASREQFF	TGTGCCATCAGTGAGTCTCGGGCCTCCCGAGAGCAGTTCTTC
-	TRBJ2-5	-	TRBV12-3/TRBV12-4	CASSFRGRRETRYF	TGTGCCAGCAGTTTCCGGGGGCGGCGGGAGACCCGGTACTTC
TRBD2	TRBJ2-1	many	TRBV27	CASSTLAGGRNEQFF	TGTGCCAGCAGTACACTAGCGGGAGGTCGCAATGAGCAGTTCTTC
-	TRBJ2-7	few	TRBV7-9	CASSLVIDAEQYF	TGTGCCAGCAGCTTAGTCATAGACGCCGAGCAGTACTTC
-	TRBJ2-5	many	TRBV28	CASSSPGSRRETQYF	TGTGCCAGCAGTTCTCCCGGGAGCCGTAGGGAGACCCAGTACTTC
TRBD1	TRBJ2-3	-	TRBV25-1	CASSRGLGDTQYF	TGTGCCAGCAGCAGGGGGCTGGGAGATACGCAGTATTTT
-	TRBJ1-5	few	TRBV6-2/TRBV6-3	CASSFRRGGNQPQHF	TGTGCCAGCAGTTTCCGCAGGGGAGGCAATCAGCCCCAGCATTTT
-	TRBJ1-1	-	TRBV19	CASSDGGSGVAFF	TGTGCCAGTAGTGACGGTGGTTCGGGGGTAGCTTTCTTT
-	TRBJ2-3	many	TRBV15	CATSRDTAFSPLTDTQYF	TGTGCCACCAGCAGAGATACGGCATTCTCCCCTCTCACAGATACGCAGTATTTT
-	TRBJ1-2	many	TRBV10-2	CASSEEGAPRRGYTF	TGCGCCAGCAGTGAGGAAGGGGCCCCCCGGCGTGGCTACACCTTC
-	TRBJ2-1	few	TRBV24-1	CATSDEQVSSYNEQFF	TGTGCCACCAGTGATGAACAGGTGAGCTCCTACAATGAGCAGTTCTTC
TRBD1	TRBJ1-2	-	TRBV7-6	CASSPPWEGDREKKTFYGYTF	TGTGCCAGCAGCCCGCCTTGGGAAGGAGACAGGGAGAAAAAGACCTTCTATGGCTACACCTTC
-	TRBJ2-1	many	TRBV27	CASSLSSAGNEQFF	TGTGCCAGCAGTTTATCGTCAGCGGGTAATGAGCAGTTCTTC
TRBD1	TRBJ1-3	-	TRBV7-9	CASRDRGFSGNTIYF	TGTGCCTCCCGGGACAGGGGGTTCTCTGGAAACACCATATATTTT
TRBD1	TRBJ2-5	-	TRBV20-1	CSASVLPGQGFETQYF	TGCAGTGCTTCGGTTCTTCCGGGACAGGGGTTTGAGACCCAGTACTTC
TRBD2	TRBJ2-5	few	TRBV20-1	CSARDPVAGGGQETQYF	TGCAGTGCTAGAGATCCCGTAGCGGGAGGTGGGCAAGAGACCCAGTACTTC
-	TRBJ2-6	few	TRBV28	CASSDRSGANVLTF	TGTGCCAGCAGTGACAGATCTGGGGCCAACGTCCTGACTTTC
-	TRBJ2-6	many	TRBV7-2	CASSSDSRSGANVLTF	TGTGCCAGCAGCAGCGACAGCCGCTCTGGGGCCAACGTCCTGACTTTC
-	TRBJ2-3	many	TRBV7-2	CASSFNQRPDTQYF	TGTGCCAGCAGCTTTAATCAGAGGCCAGATACGCAGTATTTT
-	TRBJ2-5	-	TRBV11-3	CASSPAYSETQYF	TGTGCCAGCAGCCCGGCCTACTCGGAGACCCAGTACTTC
TRBD2	TRBJ2-1	-	TRBV12-3/TRBV12-4	CASRASLAGRSSYNEQFF	TGTGCCAGCAGGGCATCACTAGCGGGCCGGAGCTCCTACAATGAGCAGTTCTTC
TRBD1	TRBJ1-1	-	TRBV14	CASSHPQGGVTEAFF	TGTGCCAGCAGCCACCCACAGGGGGGGGTAACTGAAGCTTTCTTT
TRBD2	TRBJ2-3	-	TRBV12-5	CASALSAGATDTQYF	TGTGCTAGTGCCCTTTCAGCGGGGGCCACAGATACGCAGTATTTT
-	TRBJ2-3	-	TRBV28	CASSFLRDPGGGDTQYF	TGTGCCAGCAGTTTTCTGCGGGACCCCGGCGGCGGAGATACGCAGTATTTT
TRBD1	TRBJ1-2	-	TRBV9	CASSVEDRGLYGYTF	TGTGCCAGCAGCGTAGAGGACAGGGGACTCTATGGCTACACCTTC
-	TRBJ2-7	-	TRBV19	CASRTRPSSSYEQYF	TGTGCCAGTAGGACGCGGCCGTCGAGCTCCTACGAGCAGTACTTC
-	TRBJ1-2	-	TRBV28	CASSLAGVGGPHGYTF	TGTGCCAGCAGTTTAGCCGGCGTCGGGGGGCCTCATGGCTACACCTTC
TRBD2	TRBJ2-2	-	TRBV6-1	CASSPTWGEGQTGELFF	TGTGCCAGCAGCCCCACCTGGGGGGAGGGCCAGACCGGGGAGCTGTTTTTT
TRBD2	TRBJ2-7	once	TRBV20-1	CSARVAGGPPHYEQYF	TGCAGTGCTAGGGTAGCGGGAGGGCCTCCCCACTACGAGCAGTACTTC